One sample yielded the 27 T cell receptor beta chains listed below, sequenced in a study of neurological immune-mediated disorders. A single record per CDR3 protein comes from TCRdb applying MiXCR to the 5' RACE reads. The sample records about 50,000 distinct CDR3 sequences, roughly 17% being singletons. The material sequenced was PBMCs. These receptors all come from a man aged 55-75 years in good health.

This clonotype has ten or more counts. The CDR3 nucleotides are TGTGCCAGCACCGTATCGGGGGGCTCGATCACCGGGGAGCTGTTTTTT. Its translation: CASTVSGGSITGELFF. The J gene is TRBJ2-2, the V gene TRBV28, with D perhaps TRBD2 (7 bases). The V end was cut by 7 bases, the J end by 4 bases, with 19 bases between. Germline CDR1 reads MDHEN; CDR2 reads SYDVKM. This CDR3 has 16 residues.

CDR3 amino acids: CASSEQGAFRKAFF. The CDR3, as DNA: TGTGCCAGCAGTGAACAGGGGGCGTTTCGGAAAGCTTTCTTT. The J gene is TRBJ1-1, the V gene TRBV25-1; 8 nucleotides line up with TRBD1. Germline V gene sequence: CDR1 MGHDK, CDR2 SYGVNS. J was trimmed by 9 bases and V by 2 bases; bases with no gene match: 8. The CDR3 length is 14 residues.

This rearrangement joins TRBV5-1 to TRBJ1-1; D not resolved. V gave up 2 bases and J gave up 1 base, with 9 bases separating them. CDR1 is SGHRS, CDR2 YFSETQ, per germline. The CDR3 contains 14 residues. The CDR3 is CASSLIPPNTEAFF. The CDR3 DNA is TGCGCCAGCAGCTTAATACCGCCGAACACTGAAGCTTTCTTT.

In this sample, this clonotype turned up many times. The chain is built from TRBV20-1 and TRBJ2-7; tentatively, D is TRBD2 (6 bases). The CDR3 has 12 amino acids. V lost 5 bases and J 3 bases, leaving 11 bases between the germline ends. Germline-derived CDR1 and CDR2 are DFQATT and SNEGSKA (reference sequence). CDR3 sequence reads: CSAGRTSYEQYF. The CDR3 DNA follows: TGCAGTGCTGGGAGGACGAGCTACGAGCAGTACTTC.

This clonotype was detected ten times or more. The chain uses TRBV28 and TRBJ1-1; 12 nucleotides match TRBD1. Trimming removed 4 bases from V and 5 bases from J; junction bases left unmatched: 5. CDR1 and CDR2 from the germline V gene are MDHEN and SYDVKM. This CDR3 has 15 amino acids. CDR3: CASSSGTGGVTEAFF. The CDR3 DNA follows: TGTGCCAGCAGTTCCGGGACAGGGGGCGTTACTGAAGCTTTCTTT.

This clonotype showed up many times. This chain joins TRBV27 and TRBJ1-5, with D maybe TRBD1 (5 bases). The CDR3 sequence is 15 residues long. V was pared by 5 bases and J by 2 bases, with 13 bases between. From germline, CDR1 is MNHEY and CDR2 SMNVEV (reference sequence). The CDR3 DNA reads as TGTGCCAGCAGTCTCTGGGGGATGGGCAATCAGCCCCAGCATTTT. This gives the protein CASSLWGMGNQPQHF.

V and J are TRBV7-2 and TRBJ2-7; 10 bases align to TRBD2. The V and J ends lost 4 bases and 2 bases, in that order; junction bases with no gene match: 8. Germline lookup yields CDR1 SGHTA and CDR2 FQGNSA. The CDR3 has 16 residues. The CDR3 DNA sequence: TGTGCCAGCAGCTCAACAGGTGGACTAGCGGCCTACGAGCAGTACTTC. Translation: CASSSTGGLAAYEQYF.

In this sample, this clonotype turned up a few times. CDR3 sequence: CASSPSGFETQYF. CDR3 DNA: TGTGCCAGCAGCCCTAGTGGGTTTGAGACCCAGTACTTC. The chain combines TRBV7-9 with TRBJ2-5, with D unclear. The CDR3 is made up of 13 amino acids. The V end lost 5 bases, the J end lost 5 bases, and 12 bases lay between the germline ends. Germline loops: CDR1 SEHNR, CDR2 FQNEAQ (reference sequence). Full variable domain (remainder filled in from reference TRBV7-9 and TRBJ2-5): DTGVSQNPRHKITKRGQNVTFRCDPISEHNRLYWYRQTLGQGPEFLTYFQNEAQLEKSRLLSDRFSAERPKGSFSTLEIQRTEQGDSAMYLCASSPSGFETQYFGPGTRLLVL.

This clonotype appeared many times. V and J are TRBV20-1 and TRBJ2-5; 7 bases are a match to TRBD2. The CDR3 sequence is 14 residues long. Germline V gives CDR1 DFQATT, CDR2 SNEGSKA (reference sequence). The trim removed 4 bases at V and 5 bases at J, leaving 10 bases unmatched. The CDR3 region is CSATGTIRRETQYF. The DNA for the CDR3 is TGCAGTGCTACCGGGACTATAAGGAGGGAGACCCAGTACTTC.

This clonotype was counted at least ten times. This chain joins TRBV11-2 and TRBJ2-2, with no clear D. The CDR3 runs to 14 residues. In germline, CDR1 is SGHAT, CDR2 FQNNGV. V lost 3 bases, J lost 4 bases, and 9 bases lay in between. CDR3 nucleotides: TGTGCCAGCAGCTTCGTAGTAGGCACCGGGGAGCTGTTTTTT. Encoded protein: CASSFVVGTGELFF.

This clonotype was seen many times. This chain links TRBV7-2 with TRBJ2-3; tentative D call: TRBD1 (5 bases). The germline V gene encodes CDR1 SGHTA and CDR2 FQGNSA. V was shortened by 5 bases and J by 3 bases, with 21 bases between the two germline ends. CDR3 length: 17 amino acids. CDR3 sequence reads: CASSPTRQPIGTDTQYF. DNA of the CDR3: TGTGCCAGCAGCCCAACCAGACAGCCCATAGGGACAGATACGCAGTATTTT. Looking up the rest from reference TRBV7-2 and TRBJ2-3 gives the full variable domain: GAGVSQSPSNKVTEKGKDVELRCDPISGHTALYWYRQSLGQGLEFLIYFQGNSAPDKSGLPSDRFSAERTGGSVSTLTIQRTQQEDSAVYLCASSPTRQPIGTDTQYFGPGTRLTVL.

This clonotype was counted at least ten times. The V gene is TRBV24-1, the J gene TRBJ2-1, with D possibly being TRBD1 (5 bases). The V end was cut by 4 bases, the J end by 4 bases, with 13 bases between. There are 15 residues in the CDR3. Germline values: CDR1 KGHDR, CDR2 SFDVKD. CDR3 nucleotides: TGTGCCACCAGTGACCCCGACAGAACTTACAATGAGCAGTTCTTC. This gives the protein CATSDPDRTYNEQFF.

This clonotype was found many times. The genes are TRBV20-1 and TRBJ2-1; D remains ambiguous. Trimming took off 5 bases at V and 7 bases at J, with 18 bases between the two ends. The germline CDR1 and CDR2 sequences are DFQATT and SNEGSKA (reference sequence). This CDR3 is built from 14 residues. The CDR3 DNA follows: TGCAGTGCTCTACACGGCGCTCTTAGGAATGAGCAGTTCTTC. Translation gives CSALHGALRNEQFF.

This clonotype was seen ten or more times. The V call is TRBV3-1, the J call TRBJ2-1; D is ambiguous. The CDR3 extends over 15 amino acids. Germline V gene sequence: CDR1 LGHDT, CDR2 YNNKEL (reference sequence). With 1 base removed from V and 5 bases from J, the gap between germline ends came to 12 bases. In DNA, the CDR3 is TGTGCCAGCAGCCAAGTGAGGCAGCCCGACAATGAGCAGTTCTTC. Amino acids: CASSQVRQPDNEQFF.

This clonotype was seen ten or more times. The chain joins TRBV4-2 to TRBJ1-4; the match to TRBD1 covers 7 bases. CDR1 is LGHNA and CDR2 is YNFKEQ in the germline V gene. The CDR3 contains 16 residues. After removal of 1 base from V and 8 bases from J, the junction contained 10 bases not matched to a gene. The chain's CDR3 is CASSQVQGRGDEKLFF. The DNA of the CDR3 is TGTGCCAGCAGCCAAGTTCAGGGCAGGGGGGACGAAAAACTGTTTTTT.

This clonotype was observed at least ten times. The chain uses TRBV11-3 and TRBJ2-7; D may correspond to TRBD1 or TRBD2 (5 bases each). Per the germline V gene, CDR1 is SGHNT and CDR2 is YENEEA. The CDR3 is made up of 15 amino acids. V lost 1 base and J 3 bases, leaving 13 bases between the germline ends. CDR3 in DNA: TGTGCCAGCAGCTTAGGGGGACCGGAAAACTACGAGCAGTACTTC. Protein product: CASSLGGPENYEQYF.

The chain is built from TRBV4-2 and TRBJ1-1, with TRBD1 matching over 7 bases. V shed 4 bases and J 6 bases; nucleotides not matched to a gene: 8. The CDR3 length is 14 residues. CDR1 LGHNA and CDR2 YNFKEQ come from the germline V gene. The CDR3 bases are TGTGCCAGCAGCCGGCGGGACAGTGACCCTGAAGCTTTCTTT. Protein: CASSRRDSDPEAFF.

This clonotype was seen at least ten times. The CDR3 sequence: CASSPLGEGRGSYNEQFF. DNA of the CDR3: TGTGCCAGCAGTCCCTTAGGGGAGGGCCGGGGCTCCTACAATGAGCAGTTCTTC. The chain uses TRBV28 and TRBJ2-1; 7 bases agree with TRBD2. The CDR3 totals 18 residues. Germline V lookup: CDR1 MDHEN, CDR2 SYDVKM. Losses at the gene ends were 5 bases for V and 0 bases for J; bases not matched to a gene: 13.

The V gene is TRBV5-1, the J gene TRBJ2-7, with a possible D match to TRBD2 (6 bases). V was trimmed by 0 bases and J by 7 bases, leaving 26 bases between them. The CDR3 consists of 18 residues. Germline CDR1 SGHRS, CDR2 YFSETQ. The CDR3 DNA reads TGCGCCAGCAGCTTGGGGGACTTCACTGGACGGGGGATGAGAGAGCAGTACTTC. Translating it yields CASSLGDFTGRGMREQYF.

This clonotype has at least ten counts. The gene calls are TRBV28 and TRBJ2-1, with 8 positions matching TRBD2. V was clipped by 8 bases and J by 4 bases; unmatched bases: 10. The CDR3 length is 15 residues. Looked up from germline, CDR1 is MDHEN and CDR2 is SYDVKM. The CDR3 spells CASFSRGGPYNEQFF. The CDR3 DNA reads TGTGCCAGCTTTAGCCGGGGGGGCCCATACAATGAGCAGTTCTTC.

This clonotype was counted many times. This chain connects TRBV9 to TRBJ2-5; 11 nucleotides align to TRBD2. V lost 1 base and J lost 2; bases outside the gene matches: 1. Germline CDR1 reads SGDLS; CDR2 reads YYNGEE. The CDR3 has 15 residues. CDR3 in DNA: TGTGCCAGCAGCGTACTAGCGGGAGGTCAAGAGACCCAGTACTTC. The encoded protein is CASSVLAGGQETQYF.

This clonotype was observed many times. The chain carries TRBV28 and TRBJ1-2, with TRBD1 matching over 9 bases. Germline CDR1 and CDR2: MDHEN and SYDVKM. This CDR3 is built from 15 residues. Trimming removed 6 bases from V and 8 bases from J; junction bases left unmatched: 13. CDR3 in amino acids: CASRGGGQGPGGYTF. The DNA of the CDR3 is TGTGCCAGCAGGGGAGGAGGACAGGGGCCTGGAGGCTACACCTTC.

This clonotype was picked up many times. V gene TRBV29-1 combines with J gene TRBJ1-1; tentatively, D is TRBD1 (6 bases). Per the germline V gene, CDR1 is SQVTM and CDR2 is ANQGSEA. V was pared by 4 bases and J by 8 bases, with 14 bases between. This CDR3 spans 12 amino acids. In nucleotides, the CDR3 is TGCAGCGTTGGTGAAGGGGGAGTGGAAGCTTTCTTT. This codes for CSVGEGGVEAFF.

Turning to this clonotype: This sequence may be a read error, since a much larger clone differs from it by one base. V gene TRBV12-3 or TRBV12-4 combines with J gene TRBJ1-2, with TRBD1 identical over 10 bases. The CDR3 spans 15 residues. The CDR3 region is CASSSQGDRGYDYTF. DNA for the CDR3: TGTGCCAGCAGTTCCCAAGGGGACAGGGGCTATGACTACACCTTC.

The sample holds many counts of this clonotype. The genes are TRBV7-8 and TRBJ1-2, with a weak D call TRBD1 (5 bases). With 5 bases removed from V and 4 bases from J, the gap between germline ends came to 11 bases. The CDR3 runs to 13 residues. Germline V gene sequence: CDR1 SGHVS, CDR2 FQNEAQ. CDR3 protein: CASSPGRSYGYTF. DNA for the CDR3: TGTGCCAGCAGCCCGGGACGGAGCTATGGCTACACCTTC.

At least ten counts were recorded for this clonotype. The rearrangement uses TRBV7-2 and TRBJ2-5; D may be TRBD2 (5 bases). The CDR3 has 17 amino acids. Per germline, CDR1 SGHTA and CDR2 FQGNSA. V lost 5 bases to trimming and J lost 4 bases, with 23 bases between them. CDR3 region: CASSEHRALVGGETQYF. As DNA, the CDR3 is TGTGCCAGCAGCGAGCACCGGGCCCTCGTAGGAGGAGAGACCCAGTACTTC.

This clonotype has ten or more counts. The chain joins TRBV7-9 to TRBJ1-5, with a possible D match to TRBD1 (6 bases). The CDR3 spans 16 residues. Germline loops: CDR1 SEHNR, CDR2 FQNEAQ (reference sequence). Trimming pared 4 bases from V and 6 bases from J, leaving 19 bases between. CDR3 DNA: TGTGCCAGCAGCTACGGGGTGAGACAGGACCTTCAGCCCCAGCATTTT. Translation: CASSYGVRQDLQPQHF.